Listed below are T cell receptor beta chains from one sample, sequenced in a study of shared clonotypes between healthy human individuals. Profiled with immunoSEQ multiplex PCR; TCRdb holds only in-frame clones, not every one. The data hold 2 million to 3 million clones, with roughly 93% observed a single time. The sequenced sample was naive CD4+ T cells from PBMCs. All receptors come from a man between 18 and 35 years old in good health. Some clones in this sample may be carry-over from other donors' samples. CDR3s include the opening cysteine and the closing phenylalanine or tryptophan. Fields, in order: CDR3 protein, clone size, V gene. Some rows mark clone size as missing; the rest say once, few, many or name a class of expanded clone.

CASSLRAAINTEAFF	NA	TRBV7-9
CASSRRDSPLHF	NA	TRBV28
CASSHAVTSGTDTQYF	NA	TRBV4-2
CASSRPAHLTYEQYF	NA	TRBV23-1
CASSFLPEASGNTIYF	NA	TRBV5-5
CASSLGASGLREQYF	NA	TRBV28
CASSSSLARGYEQYF	NA	TRBV6-5
CASSFSRSAGVYNEQFF	NA	TRBV28
CASSLGDWGRAEETQYF	NA	TRBV11-3
CASSTGTAGNTIYF	NA	TRBV5-1
CASSLALTRWEVTYEQYF	NA	TRBV7-2
CASSPRGGGDEKLFF	NA	TRBV5-1
CASSPLGRPSRGDEQYF	NA	TRBV28
CASSFQTDTLETQYF	NA	TRBV5-1
CASSLTDGGETEAFF	once	TRBV7-2
CASSRGRESGDYGYTF	NA	TRBV11-2
CASSLVVARSTGELFF	NA	TRBV7-7
CASSSHSSGANVLTF	NA	TRBV6-5
CATSGSTDTQYF	once	TRBV10-3
CASSLGVSTNTGELFF	NA	TRBV11-3
CASSIEGLSSYNEQFF	NA	TRBV5-1
CATRLAGPSGQFF	NA	TRBV5-4
CASSLTSGRAPDTQYF	NA	TRBV7-9
CASSLPVETQYF	NA	TRBV7-9
CASRGAGAYNEQFF	NA	TRBV28
CSVGYRMNTEAFF	NA	TRBV29-1
CASSTGASGSTDTQYF	NA	TRBV7-9
CATTGGRDEQYF	NA	TRBV7-9
CASIPVGGVTEAFF	NA	TRBV28
CASATGGDQPQHF	once	TRBV2
CASTAEEEKLFF	NA	TRBV19
CASSPLATQETQYF	NA	TRBV5-1
CASSQETSGRGVETQYF	NA	TRBV4-1
CASSTTKGRIQETQYF	NA	TRBV5-4
CASSSPEGGPYNEQFF	once	TRBV7-8
CASSVAASGWTPETQYF	NA	TRBV9
CASSLTGTGTQPQHF	NA	TRBV5-1
CASSRTGAGYEQYF	NA	TRBV5-1
CASSYSRSTDTQYF	NA	TRBV6-5
CASSLRPPFDTQYF	NA	TRBV5-1
CAWTPGQTWDTQYF	NA	TRBV30
CASSLGEGSYEQYF	NA	TRBV5-4
CASSLKLFEDNEQFF	NA	TRBV7-9
CASSLGRANYGYTF	once	TRBV19
CASSQQGHLQGGSTDTQYF	NA	TRBV23-1
CAIGTQGKEQYF	NA	TRBV10-3
CASSDISPDTQYF	NA	TRBV2
CASSVTRGAHNEQFF	NA	TRBV11-2
CASSLSIPTGGANTGELFF	NA	TRBV27
CASSFTETGELFF	NA	TRBV7-3
CASSPRPGLTYEQYF	NA	TRBV7-2
CASSRNDGQNTEAFF	NA	TRBV7-3
CASSPLDSTDTQYF	NA	TRBV18